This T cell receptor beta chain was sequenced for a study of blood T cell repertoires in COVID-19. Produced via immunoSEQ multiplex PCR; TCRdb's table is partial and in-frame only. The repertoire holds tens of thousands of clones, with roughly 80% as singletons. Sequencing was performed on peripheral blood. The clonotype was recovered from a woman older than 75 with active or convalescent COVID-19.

CDR3 coding DNA: TGTGCCAGCAGCTTGACCAGCGCCATCGCCACAGATACGCAGTATTTT. Its protein is CASSLTSAIATDTQYF. V gene TRBV11-2 combines with J gene TRBJ2-3; D is unclear. This CDR3 spans 16 amino acids. V lost 3 bases to trimming and J lost 2 bases, with 15 bases between them. Germline CDR1 SGHAT, CDR2 FQNNGV.